These 6 T cell receptor beta chains came from one sample sequenced in a study of T cells in Graves' hyperthyroidism and ophthalmopathy. There were TCR beta CDR3 regions amplified from RNA transcripts. The study used the HTBI primer set for a first-round RT-PCR of the TCR CDR3. TCRdb reprocessed the multiplex PCR reads via MiXCR and lists one record per CDR3 protein. The sample records fewer than 750,000 distinct CDR3 sequences, more than 45% being singletons. Sequenced input: peripheral blood or thyroid tissue (not recorded which). The receptors shown here come from a woman aged 18-35 years with Graves' hyperthyroidism.

This clonotype was observed many times. This chain uses TRBV7-2 with TRBJ2-7; D remains unclear. Germline CDR1 and CDR2: SGHTA and FQGNSA. This CDR3 comprises 14 residues. The germline V and J ends were trimmed by 3 bases and 2 bases, with 11 bases remaining between them. The CDR3 loop reads CASSFPNSTYEQYF. The CDR3 DNA is TGTGCCAGCAGCTTCCCGAATAGCACCTACGAGCAGTACTTC.

This clonotype has a handful of counts. The chain couples TRBV4-1 to TRBJ1-5; D might be TRBD1 (5 bases). Germline assignment: CDR1 MGHRA and CDR2 YSYEKL. This CDR3 comprises 17 residues. V lost 1 base, J lost 3 bases, and 16 bases lay in between. The CDR3 loop is CASSQAKSRGINQPQHF. CDR3 sequence (DNA): TGCGCCAGCAGCCAAGCCAAGAGTCGGGGGATCAATCAGCCCCAGCATTTT.

The rearrangement joins TRBV20-1 to TRBJ2-7, with D possibly matching TRBD1 (6 bases). Germline V CDR1 and CDR2: DFQATT, SNEGSKA (reference sequence). CDR3 size: 11 residues. Deletions cut 6 bases from V and 5 bases from J, with 11 bases between. The CDR3: CSAAQGDEQYF. The CDR3 DNA is TGCAGTGCCGCACAGGGAGACGAGCAGTACTTC.

The V and J genes are TRBV29-1 and TRBJ2-7; 12 nucleotides agree with TRBD2. The CDR3 spans 15 residues. The V gene end was trimmed by 1 base and the J gene end by 2 bases; junction bases not matched to a gene: 3. The germline gives CDR1 SQVTM, CDR2 ANQGSEA. CDR3 sequence: CSVEGLAGGTYEQYF. DNA of the CDR3: TGCAGCGTTGAAGGGCTAGCGGGAGGGACCTACGAGCAGTACTTC.

This clonotype was seen repeatedly, ten times or more. The chain combines TRBV7-9 with TRBJ1-1; D gene ambiguous. The CDR3 consists of 20 residues. Trimming cost V 4 bases and J 2 bases, with 29 bases left between them. The germline V gene encodes CDR1 SEHNR and CDR2 FQNEAQ (reference sequence). The DNA for the CDR3 is TGTGCCAGCAGCTCACCTACCTCCCTTGGGTTGGGAGAACATAACACTGAAGCTTTCTTT. Its translation: CASSSPTSLGLGEHNTEAFF.

The chain combines TRBV19 with TRBJ1-4; D not resolved. The CDR3 runs 12 residues. The germline V gene has CDR1 LNHDA and CDR2 SQIVND (reference sequence). V lost 10 bases and J lost 6, with 12 bases in between. CDR3 bases: TGTGCCATCCAGGACCCAGATGAAAAACTGTTTTTT. It yields the protein CAIQDPDEKLFF.